The clone carrying this TCR beta chain was observed many times. Its specificity is not known. Enrolled ophthalmopathy patients presented with a Clinical Activity Score of at least 3, a NOSPECS grade of at least 4, and disease duration under 3 months. The CDR3 runs to 10 residues. CDR1 is MNHNS and CDR2 is SASEGT in the germline V gene. Germline trimming cut 10 bases from V and 6 bases from J; bases unmatched to any gene: 1. Researchers amplified the TCR beta CDR3 regions from RNA transcripts. Carried out on the TCR CDR3, a first-round RT-PCR used the HTBI primer set. TCRdb reprocessed the multiplex PCR reads via MiXCR and lists one record per CDR3 protein. The sample shows 50,000 to 60,000 distinct CDR3 sequences, approximately 48% of them seen only once. The data are from a study of T cells in Graves' hyperthyroidism and ophthalmopathy. Study-wide findings and caveats: Blood held most thyroid clonotypes expanded above 0.001 frequency. Classification by a 13 V-J model distinguished ophthalmopathy from stable hyperthyroidism.

Sequenced input: blood. V usage is TRBV6-1 and J usage is TRBJ2-3; 7 positions match TRBD2. This sequence was found in a woman between 50 and 59 years old with Graves' ophthalmopathy. CDR3 amino acids: CANGGDTQYF. In nucleotides, the CDR3 is TGTGCCAACGGGGGGGATACGCAGTATTTT.